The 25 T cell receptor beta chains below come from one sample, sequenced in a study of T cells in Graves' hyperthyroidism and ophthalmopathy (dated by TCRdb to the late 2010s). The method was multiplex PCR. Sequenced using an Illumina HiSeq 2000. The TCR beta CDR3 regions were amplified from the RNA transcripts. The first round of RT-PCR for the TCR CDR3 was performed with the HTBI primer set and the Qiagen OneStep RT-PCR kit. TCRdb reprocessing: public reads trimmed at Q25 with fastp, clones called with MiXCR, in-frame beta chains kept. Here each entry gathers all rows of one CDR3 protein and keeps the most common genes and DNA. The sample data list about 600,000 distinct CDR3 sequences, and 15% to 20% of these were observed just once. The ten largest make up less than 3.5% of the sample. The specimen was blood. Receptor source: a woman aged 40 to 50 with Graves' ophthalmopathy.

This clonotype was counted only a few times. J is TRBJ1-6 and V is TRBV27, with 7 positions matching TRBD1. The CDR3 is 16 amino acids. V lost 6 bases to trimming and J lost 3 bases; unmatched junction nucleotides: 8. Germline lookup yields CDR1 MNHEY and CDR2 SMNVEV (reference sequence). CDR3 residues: CASSPRTGRYNSPLHF. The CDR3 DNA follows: TGTGCCAGCAGCCCCAGGACAGGTCGCTATAATTCACCCCTCCACTTT.

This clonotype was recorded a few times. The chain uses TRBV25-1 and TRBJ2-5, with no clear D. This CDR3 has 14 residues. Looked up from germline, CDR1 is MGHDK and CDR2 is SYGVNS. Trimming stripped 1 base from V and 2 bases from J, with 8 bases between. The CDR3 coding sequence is TGTGCCAGCAGTGAATTTTCAGATCAAGAGACCCAGTACTTC. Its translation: CASSEFSDQETQYF.

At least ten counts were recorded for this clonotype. The CDR3 nucleotides are TGCAGTGCCGGACCGCCTAGCAGCTACGAGCAGTACTTC. It is translated as CSAGPPSSYEQYF. The chain combines TRBV20-1 with TRBJ2-7; D perhaps matches TRBD2 (5 bases). CDR3 length equals 13 residues. V gave up 6 bases and J gave up 3 bases, with 15 bases separating them. In germline, CDR1 is DFQATT, CDR2 SNEGSKA (reference sequence).

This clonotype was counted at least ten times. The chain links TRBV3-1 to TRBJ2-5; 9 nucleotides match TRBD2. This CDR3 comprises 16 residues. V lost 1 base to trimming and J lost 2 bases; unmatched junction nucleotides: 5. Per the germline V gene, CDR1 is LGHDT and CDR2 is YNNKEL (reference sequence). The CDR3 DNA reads TGTGCCAGCAGCCAAGGCGCGGGAGGGCTGCAAGAGACCCAGTACTTC. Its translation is CASSQGAGGLQETQYF.

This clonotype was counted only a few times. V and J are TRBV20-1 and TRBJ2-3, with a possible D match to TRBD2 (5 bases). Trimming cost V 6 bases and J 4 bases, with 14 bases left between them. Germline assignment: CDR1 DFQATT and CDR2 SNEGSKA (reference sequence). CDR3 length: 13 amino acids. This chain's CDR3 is CSALDSAADTQYF. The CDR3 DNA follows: TGCAGTGCCTTGGACTCCGCGGCAGATACGCAGTATTTT.

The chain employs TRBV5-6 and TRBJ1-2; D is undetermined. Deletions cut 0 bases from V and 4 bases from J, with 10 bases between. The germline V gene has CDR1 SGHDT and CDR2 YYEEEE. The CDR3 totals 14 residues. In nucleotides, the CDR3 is TGTGCCAGCAGCTTGGCCGGGCAGGCCTATGGCTACACCTTC. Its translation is CASSLAGQAYGYTF.

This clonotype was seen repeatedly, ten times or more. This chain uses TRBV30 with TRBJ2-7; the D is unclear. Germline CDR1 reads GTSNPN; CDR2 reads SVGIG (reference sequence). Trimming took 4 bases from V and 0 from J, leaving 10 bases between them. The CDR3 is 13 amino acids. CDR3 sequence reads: CAWNAKSSYEQYF. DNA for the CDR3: TGTGCCTGGAATGCAAAAAGCTCCTACGAGCAGTACTTC. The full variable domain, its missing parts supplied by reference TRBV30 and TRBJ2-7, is SQTIHQWPATLVQPVGSPLSLECTVEGTSNPNLYWYRQAAGRGLQLLFYSVGIGQISSEVPQNLSASRPQDRQFILSSKKLLLSDSGFYLCAWNAKSSYEQYFGPGTRLTVT.

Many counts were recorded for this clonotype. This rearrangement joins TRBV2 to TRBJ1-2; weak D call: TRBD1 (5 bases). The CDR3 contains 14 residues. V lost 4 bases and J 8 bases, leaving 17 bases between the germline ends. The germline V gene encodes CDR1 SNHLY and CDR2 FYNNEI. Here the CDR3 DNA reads TGTGCCAGCAGTGCAAGGACAAGAGAAGGGGGCTACACCTTC. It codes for CASSARTREGGYTF.

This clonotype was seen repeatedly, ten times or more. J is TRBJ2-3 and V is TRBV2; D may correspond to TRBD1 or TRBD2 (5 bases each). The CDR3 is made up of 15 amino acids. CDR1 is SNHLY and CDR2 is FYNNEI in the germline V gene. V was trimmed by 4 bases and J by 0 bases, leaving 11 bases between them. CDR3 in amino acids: CASSAGTGSTDTQYF. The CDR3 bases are TGTGCCAGCAGTGCCGGGACGGGGAGCACAGATACGCAGTATTTT.

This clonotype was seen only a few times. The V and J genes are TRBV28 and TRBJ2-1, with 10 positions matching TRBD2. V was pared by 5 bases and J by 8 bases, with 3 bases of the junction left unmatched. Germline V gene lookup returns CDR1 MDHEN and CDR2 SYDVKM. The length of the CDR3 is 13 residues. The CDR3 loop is CASSRAGGDEQFF. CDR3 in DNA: TGTGCCAGCAGTCGAGCGGGAGGGGATGAGCAGTTCTTC.

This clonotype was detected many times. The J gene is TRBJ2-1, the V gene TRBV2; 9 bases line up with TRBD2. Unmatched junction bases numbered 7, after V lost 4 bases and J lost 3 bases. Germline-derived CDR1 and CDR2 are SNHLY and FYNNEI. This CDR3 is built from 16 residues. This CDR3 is CASSGIAGDLYNEQFF. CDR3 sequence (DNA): TGTGCCAGCAGTGGGATAGCGGGGGACCTCTACAATGAGCAGTTCTTC.

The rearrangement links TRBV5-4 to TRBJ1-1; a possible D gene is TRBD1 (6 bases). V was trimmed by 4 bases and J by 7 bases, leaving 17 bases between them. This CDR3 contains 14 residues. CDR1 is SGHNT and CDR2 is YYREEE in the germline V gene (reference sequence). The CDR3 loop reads CASSLEGLTGEAFF. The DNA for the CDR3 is TGTGCCAGCAGCCTCGAAGGTCTGACAGGTGAAGCTTTCTTT. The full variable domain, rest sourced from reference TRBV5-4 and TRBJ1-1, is ETGVTQSPTHLIKTRGQQVTLRCSSQSGHNTVSWYQQALGQGPQFIFQYYREEENGRGNFPPRFSGLQFPNYSSELNVNALELDDSALYLCASSLEGLTGEAFFGQGTRLTVV.

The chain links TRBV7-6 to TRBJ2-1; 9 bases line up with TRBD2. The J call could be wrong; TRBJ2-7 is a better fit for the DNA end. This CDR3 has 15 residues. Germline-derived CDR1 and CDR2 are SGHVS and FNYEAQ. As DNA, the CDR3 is TGTGCCAGCAGCTTTCGACTAGCGGAATACAATGAGCAGTACTTC. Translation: CASSFRLAEYNEQYF.

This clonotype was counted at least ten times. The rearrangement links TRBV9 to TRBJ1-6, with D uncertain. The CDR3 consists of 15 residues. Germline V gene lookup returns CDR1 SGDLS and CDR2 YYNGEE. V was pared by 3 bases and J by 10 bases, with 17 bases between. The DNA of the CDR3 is TGTGCCAGCAGCGACGTGGAGGGTATAGGATCACCCCTCCACTTT. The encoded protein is CASSDVEGIGSPLHF.

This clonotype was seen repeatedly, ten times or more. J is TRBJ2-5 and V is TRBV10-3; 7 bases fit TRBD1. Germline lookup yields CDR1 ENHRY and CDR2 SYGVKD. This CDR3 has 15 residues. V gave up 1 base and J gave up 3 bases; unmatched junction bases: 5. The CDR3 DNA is TGTGCCATCAGTGAGTGGGGGACAGACGAAGAGACCCAGTACTTC. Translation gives CAISEWGTDEETQYF.

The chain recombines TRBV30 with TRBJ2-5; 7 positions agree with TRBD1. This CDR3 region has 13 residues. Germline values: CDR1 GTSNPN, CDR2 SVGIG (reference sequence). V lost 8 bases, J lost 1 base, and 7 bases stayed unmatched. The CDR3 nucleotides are TGTGCCCGATCCCGGGACAGCCAAGAGACCCAGTACTTC. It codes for CARSRDSQETQYF. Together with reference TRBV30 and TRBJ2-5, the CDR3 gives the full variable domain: SQTIHQWPATLVQPVGSPLSLECTVEGTSNPNLYWYRQAAGRGLQLLFYSVGIGQISSEVPQNLSASRPQDRQFILSSKKLLLSDSGFYLCARSRDSQETQYFGPGTRLLVL.

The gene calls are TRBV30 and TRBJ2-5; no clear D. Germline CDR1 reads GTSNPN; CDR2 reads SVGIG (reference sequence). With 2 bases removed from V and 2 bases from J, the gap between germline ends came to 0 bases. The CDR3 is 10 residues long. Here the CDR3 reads CAWSQETQYF. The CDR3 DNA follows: TGTGCCTGGAGTCAAGAGACCCAGTACTTC.

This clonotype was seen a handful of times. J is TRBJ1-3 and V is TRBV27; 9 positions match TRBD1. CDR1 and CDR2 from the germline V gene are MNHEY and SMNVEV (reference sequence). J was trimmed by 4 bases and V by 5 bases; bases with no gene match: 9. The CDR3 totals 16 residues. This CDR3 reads CASSATTGGAGNTIYF. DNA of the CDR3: TGTGCCAGCAGTGCCACGACAGGGGGAGCGGGAAACACCATATATTTT.

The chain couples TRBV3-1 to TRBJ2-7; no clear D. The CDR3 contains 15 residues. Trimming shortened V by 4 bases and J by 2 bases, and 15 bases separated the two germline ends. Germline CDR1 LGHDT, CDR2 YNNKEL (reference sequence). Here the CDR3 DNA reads TGTGCCAGCAGCCCTCGGAGCAAAACGCCCTACGAGCAGTACTTC. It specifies CASSPRSKTPYEQYF.

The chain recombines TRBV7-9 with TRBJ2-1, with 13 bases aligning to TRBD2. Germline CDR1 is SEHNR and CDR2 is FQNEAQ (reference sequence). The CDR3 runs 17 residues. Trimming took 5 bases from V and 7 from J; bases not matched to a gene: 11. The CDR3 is CASSPRLAGGPENEQFF. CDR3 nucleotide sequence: TGTGCCAGCAGCCCTAGACTAGCGGGAGGTCCCGAGAATGAGCAGTTCTTC.

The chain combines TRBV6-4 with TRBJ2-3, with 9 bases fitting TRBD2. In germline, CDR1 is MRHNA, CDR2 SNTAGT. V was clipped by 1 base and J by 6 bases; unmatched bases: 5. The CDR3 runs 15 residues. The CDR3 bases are TGTGCCAGCAGTGACTTTGCGGGAGGGCTCGATACGCAGTATTTT. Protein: CASSDFAGGLDTQYF.

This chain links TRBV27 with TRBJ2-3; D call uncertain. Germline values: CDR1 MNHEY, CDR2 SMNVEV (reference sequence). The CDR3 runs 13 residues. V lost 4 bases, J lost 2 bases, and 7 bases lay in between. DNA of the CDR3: TGTGCCAGCAGTTCGCATCCCACAGATACGCAGTATTTT. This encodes CASSSHPTDTQYF.

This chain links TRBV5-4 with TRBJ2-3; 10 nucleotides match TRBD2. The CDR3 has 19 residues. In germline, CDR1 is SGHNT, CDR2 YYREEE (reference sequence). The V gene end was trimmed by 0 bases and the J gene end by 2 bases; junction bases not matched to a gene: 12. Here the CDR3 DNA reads TGTGCCAGCAGCTTGGAGGGACTAGCGCTAAGACCTTACACAGATACGCAGTATTTT. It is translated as CASSLEGLALRPYTDTQYF.

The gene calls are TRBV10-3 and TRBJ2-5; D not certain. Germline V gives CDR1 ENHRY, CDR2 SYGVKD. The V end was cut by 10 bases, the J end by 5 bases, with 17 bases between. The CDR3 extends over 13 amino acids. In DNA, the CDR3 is TGTGCCACATCATGGCGCCACGGGGAGACCCAGTACTTC. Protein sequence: CATSWRHGETQYF.

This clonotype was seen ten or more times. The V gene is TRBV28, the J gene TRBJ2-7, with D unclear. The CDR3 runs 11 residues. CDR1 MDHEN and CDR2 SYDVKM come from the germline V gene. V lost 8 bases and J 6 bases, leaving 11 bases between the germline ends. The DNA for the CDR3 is TGTGCCAGCGGGGTTTTCGGCGAGCAGTACTTC. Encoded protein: CASGVFGEQYF.